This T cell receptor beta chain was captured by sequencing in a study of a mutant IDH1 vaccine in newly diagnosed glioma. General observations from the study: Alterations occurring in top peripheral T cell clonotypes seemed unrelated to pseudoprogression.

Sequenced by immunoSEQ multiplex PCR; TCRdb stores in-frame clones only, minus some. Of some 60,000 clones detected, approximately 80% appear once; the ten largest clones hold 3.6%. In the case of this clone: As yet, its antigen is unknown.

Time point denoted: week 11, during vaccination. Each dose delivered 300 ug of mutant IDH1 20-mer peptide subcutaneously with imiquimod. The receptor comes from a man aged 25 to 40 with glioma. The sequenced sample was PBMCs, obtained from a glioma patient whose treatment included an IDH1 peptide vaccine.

The CDR3 nucleotides are TGTGCAAGTCGCCTAGGACTACAGCCCCAGCATTTT. Encoded protein: CASRLGLQPQHF. This chain links TRBV12-2 with TRBJ1-5. TRBV12-2 is flagged as a pseudogene. This CDR3 is 12 amino acids long.